This T cell receptor beta chain was captured in a study of blood T cell repertoires in COVID-19. This CDR3 is built from 18 residues. Per the study methods: Estimation of nucleated cell counts was performed using reference gene primer amplification. Produced via immunoSEQ multiplex PCR; TCRdb's table is partial and in-frame only. V and J calls and clone size are given by that table; D and trimming were obtained from the DNA. The table records under 200,000 clones, roughly 86% of them present only once. This TCR came from a man aged 35 to 55 who had recovered from COVID-19. Sample: peripheral blood. The chain carries TRBV21-1 and TRBJ2-1; the table names TRBD2, a call not compared with the DNA. TRBV21-1 is a pseudogene. This CDR3 reads CASSTSMVRGSSYNEQFF. DNA of the CDR3: TGTGCCAGCAGCACGTCAATGGTGCGCGGGAGTTCCTACAATGAGCAGTTCTTC.